This record concerns one T cell receptor beta chain sequence. The sample comes from a study of PD-1 blockade in classical Hodgkin lymphoma. Study context: Nivolumab was administered to patients intravenously at 3 mg/kg every 2 weeks.

Produced via immunoSEQ multiplex PCR; TCRdb's table is partial and in-frame only. This sample has roughly 100,000 clones, with roughly nine tenths found just once. Specified time point: cycle 4 day 1 (C4D1), after more than five weeks of nivolumab. Exposure to brentuximab vedotin varied, and each patient had relapsed following autologous stem cell transplantation. Germline lookup yields CDR1 SNHLY and CDR2 FYNNEI. V lost 6 bases to trimming and J lost 5 bases; unmatched junction nucleotides: 5. This CDR3 spans 14 amino acids. The clonotype was recovered from a human donor with classical Hodgkin lymphoma. Sequences were derived from peripheral blood mononuclear cells (PBMCs), sampled before the fourth cycle of nivolumab. The gene calls are TRBV2 and TRBJ2-1; 9 bases fit TRBD1. CDR3 residues: CASRDRGGDNEQFF. The CDR3 bases are TGTGCCAGCAGGGACAGGGGAGGTGACAATGAGCAGTTCTTC.